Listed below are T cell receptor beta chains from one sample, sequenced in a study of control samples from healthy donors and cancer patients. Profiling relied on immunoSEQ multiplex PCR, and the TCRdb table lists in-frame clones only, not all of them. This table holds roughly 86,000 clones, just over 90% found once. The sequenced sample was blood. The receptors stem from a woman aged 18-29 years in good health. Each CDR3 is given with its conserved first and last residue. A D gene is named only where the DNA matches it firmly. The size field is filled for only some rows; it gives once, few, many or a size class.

CDR3: CASSIYAGRDGYTF; DNA: TGTGCCAGTAGTATATATGCAGGTCGGGATGGCTACACCTTC; V: TRBV19; length: 14; J: TRBJ1-2; size: NA; D: NA
CDR3: CASSRTGNPVGYTF; DNA: TGTGCCAGTAGCCGAACAGGGAATCCCGTTGGCTACACCTTC; V: TRBV19; length: 14; J: TRBJ1-2; size: NA; D: NA
CDR3: CASHISGGYTF; DNA: TGTGCCAGTCACATCTCAGGGGGCTACACCTTC; V: TRBV2; length: 11; J: TRBJ1-2; size: NA; D: NA
CDR3: CASSPLLDRVNYGYTF; DNA: TGTGCCAGCAGTCCCCTCTTGGACAGGGTTAACTATGGCTACACCTTC; V: TRBV2; length: 16; J: TRBJ1-2; size: NA; D: TRBD1
CDR3: CASSLTTSGGFYEQYF; DNA: TGCGCCAGCAGCCTCACCACTAGCGGGGGTTTCTACGAGCAGTACTTC; V: TRBV4-1; length: 16; J: TRBJ2-7; size: NA; D: TRBD2
CDR3: CAGSGGASTDTQYF; DNA: TGTGCCGGCAGCGGGGGGGCTAGCACAGATACGCAGTATTTT; V: TRBV6-2/TRBV6-3; length: 14; J: TRBJ2-3; size: NA; D: TRBD2
CDR3: CASSLAGGRVGGYTF; DNA: TGTGCCAGCAGCTTGGCAGGGGGCAGGGTTGGTGGCTACACCTTC; V: TRBV5-4; length: 15; J: TRBJ1-2; size: NA; D: TRBD1
CDR3: CASSQGGYSGNTEAFF; DNA: TGTGCCAGCAGCCAAGGGGGTTATAGCGGGAACACTGAAGCTTTCTTT; V: TRBV3-1/TRBV3-2; length: 16; J: TRBJ1-1; size: NA; D: NA
CDR3: CSASRMGTSDNEQFF; DNA: TGCAGTGCTAGTCGGATGGGAACTAGCGACAATGAGCAGTTCTTC; V: TRBV20-1; length: 15; J: TRBJ2-1; size: NA; D: TRBD2
CDR3: CASSLGAGTYNEQFF; DNA: TGCGCCAGCAGCTTGGGAGCGGGGACCTACAATGAGCAGTTCTTC; V: TRBV5-1; length: 15; J: TRBJ2-1; size: NA; D: TRBD2
CDR3: CASSFGGGGQFF; DNA: TGTGCCAGCAGCTTTGGCGGGGGCGGGCAGTTCTTC; V: TRBV7-3; length: 12; J: TRBJ2-1; size: NA; D: NA
CDR3: CASSPWANNEQFF; DNA: TGTGCCAGCAGCCCCTGGGCGAACAATGAGCAGTTCTTC; V: TRBV9; length: 13; J: TRBJ2-1; size: NA; D: NA
CDR3: CASSRLVGSEQYF; DNA: TGTGCCAGCAGTCGCTTGGTGGGGAGCGAGCAGTACTTC; V: TRBV6-6; length: 13; J: TRBJ2-7; size: NA; D: NA
CDR3: CASTLRNQINRAQETQYF; DNA: TGTGCCAGCACCCTGAGAAACCAAATTAACAGGGCCCAAGAGACCCAGTACTTC; V: TRBV21-1; length: 18; J: TRBJ2-5; size: NA; D: NA
CDR3: CASSLPVRNSPLHF; DNA: TGTGCCAGCAGCTTGCCGGTACGGAATTCACCCCTCCACTTT; V: TRBV5-4; length: 14; J: TRBJ1-6; size: NA; D: NA
CDR3: CASSARQQNTGELFF; DNA: TGTGCCAGCAGTGCGAGACAGCAGAACACCGGGGAGCTGTTTTTT; V: TRBV6-4; length: 15; J: TRBJ2-2; size: NA; D: NA
CDR3: CASSPAGLINEKLFF; DNA: TGCGCCAGCAGCCCCGCGGGACTTATCAATGAAAAACTGTTTTTT; V: TRBV5-1; length: 15; J: TRBJ1-4; size: NA; D: NA
CDR3: CASSFGGSGNTIYF; DNA: TGTGCCAGCAGCTTTGGGGGATCTGGAAACACCATATATTTT; V: TRBV5-8; length: 14; J: TRBJ1-3; size: once; D: NA
CDR3: CASSPRGGYEQYF; DNA: TGTGCCAGCTCACCCCGGGGAGGATACGAGCAGTACTTC; V: TRBV18; length: 13; J: TRBJ2-7; size: NA; D: NA
CDR3: CAISEGRPGENEKLFF; DNA: TGTGCCATCAGTGAGGGGCGACCCGGGGAGAATGAAAAACTGTTTTTT; V: TRBV10-3; length: 16; J: TRBJ1-4; size: NA; D: NA
CDR3: CASSVGSETEAFF; DNA: TGTGCCAGCAGCGTAGGTTCGGAGACTGAAGCTTTCTTT; V: TRBV9; length: 13; J: TRBJ1-1; size: NA; D: NA
CDR3: CASSLPQSSGAYGYTF; DNA: TGTGCCAGCAGCCTCCCCCAGTCCTCCGGGGCCTATGGCTACACCTTC; V: TRBV21-1; length: 16; J: TRBJ1-2; size: NA; D: NA
CDR3: CASSSDRSYGYTF; DNA: TGTGCCAGCAGCTCGGACAGGTCCTATGGCTACACCTTC; V: TRBV5-4; length: 13; J: TRBJ1-2; size: NA; D: TRBD1
CDR3: CASSELVGLRNSPLHF; DNA: TGTGCCAGCAGTGAGTTGGTGGGTCTAAGGAATTCACCCCTCCACTTT; V: TRBV2; length: 16; J: TRBJ1-6; size: once; D: NA
CDR3: CASSLGITYEQYF; DNA: TGTGCCAGCAGCTTGGGCATCACCTACGAGCAGTACTTC; V: TRBV5-5; length: 13; J: TRBJ2-7; size: NA; D: NA
CDR3: CASRRGNTIYF; DNA: TGTGCCAGTAGACGCGGAAACACCATATATTTT; V: TRBV19; length: 11; J: TRBJ1-3; size: NA; D: NA
CDR3: CASSDSAGSGNTEAFF; DNA: TGTGCCAGCAGTGACTCGGCAGGGAGTGGGAACACTGAAGCTTTCTTT; V: TRBV6-4; length: 16; J: TRBJ1-1; size: NA; D: NA
CDR3: CASSLGASEGDTQYF; DNA: TGCGCCAGCAGCTTGGGGGCCTCAGAGGGAGATACGCAGTATTTT; V: TRBV5-1; length: 15; J: TRBJ2-3; size: NA; D: NA